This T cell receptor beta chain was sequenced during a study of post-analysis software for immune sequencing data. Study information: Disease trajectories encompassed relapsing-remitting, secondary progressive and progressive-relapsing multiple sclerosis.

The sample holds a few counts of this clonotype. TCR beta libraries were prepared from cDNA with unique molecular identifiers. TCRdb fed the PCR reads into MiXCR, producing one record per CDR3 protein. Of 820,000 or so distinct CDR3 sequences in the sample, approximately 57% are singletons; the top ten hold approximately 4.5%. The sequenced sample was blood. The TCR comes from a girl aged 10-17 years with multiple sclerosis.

In DNA, the CDR3 is TGTGCCAGCACTACCGGGGATCCTGTGCACTATGGCTACACCTTC. Residues: CASTTGDPVHYGYTF. This sequence joins TRBV13 and TRBJ1-2; D is unclear. The V end lost 7 bases, the J end lost 3 bases, and 18 bases lay between the germline ends. The germline V gene has CDR1 PRHDT and CDR2 FYEKMQ (reference sequence). CDR3 length: 15 residues.